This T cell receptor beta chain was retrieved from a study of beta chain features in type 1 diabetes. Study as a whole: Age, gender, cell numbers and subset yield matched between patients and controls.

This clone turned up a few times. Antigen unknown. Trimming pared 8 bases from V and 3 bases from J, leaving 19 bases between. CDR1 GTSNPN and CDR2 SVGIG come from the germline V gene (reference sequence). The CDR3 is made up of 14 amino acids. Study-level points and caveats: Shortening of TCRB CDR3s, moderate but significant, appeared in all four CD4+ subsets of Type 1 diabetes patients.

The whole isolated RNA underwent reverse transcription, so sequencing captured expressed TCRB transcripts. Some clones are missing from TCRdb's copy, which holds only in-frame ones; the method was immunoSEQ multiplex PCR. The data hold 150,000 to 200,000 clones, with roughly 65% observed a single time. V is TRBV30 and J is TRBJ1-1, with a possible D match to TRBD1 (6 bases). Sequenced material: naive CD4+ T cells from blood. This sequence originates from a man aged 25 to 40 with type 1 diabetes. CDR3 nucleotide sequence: TGTGCCGCAAACGGGGGCCGGGAGGACACTGAAGCTTTCTTT. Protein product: CAANGGREDTEAFF.